These 25 T cell receptor beta chains originate from one sample sequenced in a study of neoadjuvant nivolumab and ipilimumab in lung cancer. Profiling relied on immunoSEQ multiplex PCR, and the TCRdb table lists in-frame clones only, not all of them. The table shows under 50,000 clones, with 80% to 90% occurring only once. Here the sequenced sample was blood, taken before neoadjuvant nivolumab, alone or with ipilimumab. These receptors originate from an adult with non-small cell lung cancer. Some clones in this sample may be carry-over from other donors' samples.

The rearrangement links TRBV30 to TRBJ2-3; no firm D call. The CDR3 runs 12 residues. Per germline, CDR1 GTSNPN and CDR2 SVGIG (reference sequence). The ends were cut back, 4 bases at V and 0 bases at J, with 5 bases in the middle. The CDR3 DNA reads as TGTGCCTGGAAGCATAGCACAGATACGCAGTATTTT. Amino acids: CAWKHSTDTQYF. The full variable domain, with the rest looked up from reference TRBV30 and TRBJ2-3, is SQTIHQWPATLVQPVGSPLSLECTVEGTSNPNLYWYRQAAGRGLQLLFYSVGIGQISSEVPQNLSASRPQDRQFILSSKKLLLSDSGFYLCAWKHSTDTQYFGPGTRLTVL.

The chain combines TRBV11-1 with TRBJ2-7, with D possibly TRBD2 on 7 matching bases. CDR1 and CDR2 from the germline V gene are SGHAT and FQDESV (reference sequence). CDR3 length equals 14 residues. Trimming cost V 0 bases and J 3 bases, with 9 bases left between them. This CDR3 is CASSLAGGHYEQYF. For the CDR3, the DNA is TGTGCCAGCAGCTTAGCCGGGGGGCACTACGAGCAGTACTTC.

J is TRBJ2-1 and V is TRBV9; 7 bases align to TRBD1. The junction had 12 bases not matched to a gene; V was cut back by 2 bases and J by 7 bases. Germline CDR1 and CDR2: SGDLS and YYNGEE. This CDR3 is built from 16 residues. Here the CDR3 reads CASSVSDRVKGNEQFF. The CDR3 DNA follows: TGTGCCAGCAGCGTGTCTGACAGGGTCAAAGGAAATGAGCAGTTCTTC. Full variable domain (rest looked up from reference TRBV9 and TRBJ2-1): DSGVTQTPKHLITATGQRVTLRCSPRSGDLSVYWYQQSLDQGLQFLIQYYNGEERAKGNILERFSAQQFPDLHSELNLSSLELGDSALYFCASSVSDRVKGNEQFFGPGTRLTVL.

This rearrangement joins TRBV7-8 to TRBJ2-1, with 7 bases fitting TRBD1. Per the germline V gene, CDR1 is SGHVS and CDR2 is FQNEAQ. The CDR3 is 15 residues long. V was clipped by 2 bases and J by 2 bases; unmatched bases: 3. The CDR3 loop is CASSLRQGTYNEQFF. The DNA for the CDR3 is TGTGCCAGCAGCTTAAGACAGGGCACCTACAATGAGCAGTTCTTC.

The rearrangement joins TRBV6-5 to TRBJ1-1; D unresolved. Germline V lookup: CDR1 MNHEY, CDR2 SVGAGI. The CDR3 extends over 12 amino acids. The ends were cut back, 4 bases at V and 5 bases at J, with 8 bases in the middle. Here the CDR3 DNA reads TGTGCCAGCAGTTCACGTGGGACTGAAGCTTTCTTT. Its translation is CASSSRGTEAFF.

The chain employs TRBV18 and TRBJ2-2; D is uncertain. CDR3 length: 16 amino acids. Germline V lookup: CDR1 KGHSH, CDR2 LQKENI. Trimming shortened V by 1 base and J by 4 bases, and 13 bases separated the two germline ends. CDR3 region: CASSPQVSDRTGELFF. CDR3 nucleotide sequence: TGTGCCAGCTCACCACAAGTTTCGGATCGCACCGGGGAGCTGTTTTTT.

V is TRBV2 and J is TRBJ1-2; D is unclear. There are 16 residues in the CDR3. Trimming stripped 4 bases from V and 3 bases from J, with 18 bases between. Germline V lookup: CDR1 SNHLY, CDR2 FYNNEI. The CDR3 coding sequence is TGTGCCAGCAGTGGGCTAAGAGGGAGTTCGGACTATGGCTACACCTTC. Translating gives CASSGLRGSSDYGYTF.

The genes are TRBV25-1 and TRBJ1-5; TRBD1 aligns across 9 bases. Germline values: CDR1 MGHDK, CDR2 SYGVNS. Trimming at V came to 1 base and at J to 6 bases, leaving 10 bases not matched to a gene. This CDR3 is 17 amino acids long. The CDR3: CASSEFRGQGMGQPQHF. In nucleotides, the CDR3 is TGTGCCAGCAGTGAATTCAGGGGACAGGGTATGGGTCAGCCCCAGCATTTT. The full variable domain, rest sourced from reference TRBV25-1 and TRBJ1-5, is EADIYQTPRYLVIGTGKKITLECSQTMGHDKMYWYQQDPGMELHLIHYSYGVNSTEKGDLSSESTVSRIRTEHFPLTLESARPSHTSQYLCASSEFRGQGMGQPQHFGDGTRLSIL.

This sequence joins TRBV9 and TRBJ2-5; D is uncertain. This CDR3 has 14 amino acids. Germline CDR1 SGDLS, CDR2 YYNGEE. Between the trimmed V and J ends, which lost 4 bases and 0 bases, there was a span of 10 bases. The CDR3 region has the DNA TGTGCCAGCAGCCCAGAGGTGTACCAAGAGACCCAGTACTTC. It codes for CASSPEVYQETQYF.

The chain combines TRBV9 with TRBJ2-1, with TRBD2 identical over 10 bases. Germline V gene lookup returns CDR1 SGDLS and CDR2 YYNGEE. The CDR3 is made up of 16 amino acids. The V and J ends lost 3 bases and 2 bases, in that order; junction bases with no gene match: 5. This CDR3 is CASSGATSGAYNEQFF. CDR3 nucleotides: TGTGCCAGCAGCGGCGCAACTAGCGGGGCCTACAATGAGCAGTTCTTC.

The chain's CDR3 is CASSLEREAYREQYF. The CDR3, as DNA: TGTGCCAGCAGCTTGGAGCGGGAGGCATATCGAGAGCAGTACTTC. The V call is TRBV7-2, the J call TRBJ2-7, with TRBD2 matching over 9 bases. The germline V gene encodes CDR1 SGHTA and CDR2 FQGNSA. With 3 bases clipped from V and 7 bases from J, the junction kept 10 bases outside the gene matches. The CDR3 contains 15 residues.

The gene calls are TRBV5-1 and TRBJ2-6; no clear D gene. Germline CDR1 SGHRS, CDR2 YFSETQ. Trimming left V 4 bases short and J 0 bases short, with 14 bases between. CDR3 size: 17 residues. The CDR3 DNA is TGCGCCAGCAGCCTACCGTGGGCTAACTCTGGGGCCAACGTCCTGACTTTC. Translation gives CASSLPWANSGANVLTF. The variable domain in full, with the rest retrieved from reference TRBV5-1 and TRBJ2-6, is KAGVTQTPRYLIKTRGQQVTLSCSPISGHRSVSWYQQTPGQGLQFLFEYFSETQRNKGNFPGRFSGRQFSNSRSEMNVSTLELGDSALYLCASSLPWANSGANVLTFGAGSRLTVL.

CDR3 region: CAWSDGGQGNQPQHF. The CDR3 DNA is TGTGCCTGGAGTGACGGGGGACAGGGGAATCAGCCCCAGCATTTT. The chain carries TRBV30 and TRBJ1-5; 10 nucleotides agree with TRBD1. The V segment lost 1 base and the J segment 4 bases; nucleotides outside the gene matches: 4. The length of the CDR3 is 15 residues. The germline V gene encodes CDR1 GTSNPN and CDR2 SVGIG (reference sequence).

V is TRBV5-1 and J is TRBJ1-5; 7 bases are shared with TRBD1. Germline V gene lookup returns CDR1 SGHRS and CDR2 YFSETQ. CDR3 length: 15 amino acids. The junction had 0 bases not matched to a gene; V was cut back by 0 bases and J by 0 bases. CDR3 DNA sequence: TGCGCCAGCAGCTTGGCAGGGGGTAGCAATCAGCCCCAGCATTTT. Protein sequence: CASSLAGGSNQPQHF.

This clone came up a few times. The V call is TRBV6-1, the J call TRBJ1-5; D perhaps matches TRBD1 (5 bases). From germline, CDR1 is MNHNS and CDR2 SASEGT. Deletions cut 5 bases from V and 7 bases from J, with 12 bases between. This CDR3 is built from 13 residues. DNA for the CDR3: TGTGCCAGCAGTCAGGGAGGGGACCAGCCCCAGCATTTT. Translating gives CASSQGGDQPQHF.

The gene calls are TRBV5-1 and TRBJ2-5; D perhaps matches TRBD1 (7 bases). From germline, CDR1 is SGHRS and CDR2 YFSETQ. V gave up 0 bases and J gave up 5 bases, with 17 bases separating them. The CDR3 loop spans 16 amino acids. CDR3 amino acids: CASSLAPGQGGETQYF. The CDR3 bases are TGCGCCAGCAGCTTGGCCCCCGGGCAGGGGGGTGAGACCCAGTACTTC.

The V and J genes are TRBV5-4 and TRBJ1-1; the D is unclear. In germline, CDR1 is SGHNT, CDR2 YYREEE (reference sequence). This CDR3 comprises 12 residues. Trimming removed 0 bases from V and 7 bases from J, with 7 bases in between. DNA of the CDR3: TGTGCCAGCAGCTTGGGACCCAATGAAGCTTTCTTT. Translated, it gives CASSLGPNEAFF.

The chain joins TRBV27 to TRBJ2-7, with D uncertain. Per the germline V gene, CDR1 is MNHEY and CDR2 is SMNVEV (reference sequence). V was trimmed by 0 bases and J by 0 bases, leaving 9 bases between them. The CDR3 has 15 residues. CDR3 coding DNA: TGTGCCAGCAGTTTATCGGGTGTAAGCTCCTACGAGCAGTACTTC. Its protein is CASSLSGVSSYEQYF.

The V call is TRBV5-1, the J call TRBJ2-7, with TRBD1 matching 7 bases. The CDR3 consists of 13 residues. Germline loops: CDR1 SGHRS, CDR2 YFSETQ. V was pared by 0 bases and J by 7 bases, with 4 bases of the junction left unmatched. Here the CDR3 reads CASSLVETGEQYF. DNA for the CDR3: TGCGCCAGCAGCTTGGTCGAGACAGGGGAGCAGTACTTC.

This chain links TRBV5-4 with TRBJ1-3; weak D call: TRBD1 (5 bases). V lost 0 bases and J lost 2, with 12 bases in between. This CDR3 comprises 16 residues. Germline V gene data show CDR1 as SGHNT and CDR2 as YYREEE (reference sequence). The CDR3 DNA reads TGTGCCAGCAGCTTGGACGGGGGAAGAGCTGGAAACACCATATATTTT. This codes for CASSLDGGRAGNTIYF.

The chain couples TRBV11-2 to TRBJ2-5; D not resolved. CDR3 length equals 11 residues. Trimming removed 2 bases at V and 4 bases at J, with 2 bases between. Germline V gives CDR1 SGHAT, CDR2 FQNNGV. The CDR3 loop reads CASSLIETQYF. DNA for the CDR3: TGTGCCAGCAGCTTAATAGAGACCCAGTACTTC. The full variable domain, in which reference TRBV11-2 and TRBJ2-5 provide the parts outside the CDR3, is EAGVAQSPRYKIIEKRQSVAFWCNPISGHATLYWYQQILGQGPKLLIQFQNNGVVDDSQLPKDRFSAERLKGVDSTLKIQPAKLEDSAVYLCASSLIETQYFGPGTRLLVL.

The V and J genes are TRBV4-1 and TRBJ2-2; a possible D gene is TRBD1 (6 bases). Germline assignment: CDR1 MGHRA and CDR2 YSYEKL. V lost 7 bases and J lost 0, with 15 bases in between. This CDR3 has 16 residues. CDR3: CASKLVGTTNTGELFF. The CDR3 DNA is TGCGCCAGCAAGTTAGTGGGGACAACGAACACCGGGGAGCTGTTTTTT.

In its sample, this clone was seen once. The chain recombines TRBV7-6 with TRBJ2-3; the match to TRBD2 covers 11 bases. The ends lost 5 bases at V and 4 bases at J; junction bases unmatched: 5. The CDR3 spans 15 residues. The V gene's germline CDR1 is SGHVS and CDR2 FNYEAQ. The CDR3 spells CASSLGGLAADTQYF. In nucleotides, the CDR3 is TGTGCCAGCAGCCTAGGGGGACTAGCGGCAGATACGCAGTATTTT.

The chain joins TRBV2 to TRBJ2-5; the match to TRBD2 covers 7 bases. Germline CDR1 and CDR2: SNHLY and FYNNEI. This CDR3 has 12 residues. V trimming: 4 bases; J trimming: 4 bases; junction bases outside the gene matches: 0. In DNA, the CDR3 is TGTGCCAGCAGTGTAGCGGGAGAGACCCAGTACTTC. As protein: CASSVAGETQYF.

The chain recombines TRBV25-1 with TRBJ2-1; 7 nucleotides match TRBD1. V shed 5 bases, J shed 3 bases, and the junction held 13 bases outside the gene matches. The CDR3 runs 17 residues. In germline, CDR1 is MGHDK, CDR2 SYGVNS. The CDR3 sequence is CASSPARQGVFYNEQFF. DNA of the CDR3: TGTGCCAGCAGTCCTGCGAGGCAGGGGGTCTTCTACAATGAGCAGTTCTTC.